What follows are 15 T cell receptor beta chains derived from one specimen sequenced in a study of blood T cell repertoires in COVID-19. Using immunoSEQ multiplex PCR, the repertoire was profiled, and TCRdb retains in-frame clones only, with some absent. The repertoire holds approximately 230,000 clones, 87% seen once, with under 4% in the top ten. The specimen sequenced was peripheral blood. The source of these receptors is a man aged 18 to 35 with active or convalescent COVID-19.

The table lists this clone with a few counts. For the CDR3, the DNA is TGTGCCAGCTCGGCAGATGCGAACACTGAAGCTTTCTTT. Translating gives CASSADANTEAFF. This chain connects TRBV18 to TRBJ1-1; D ambiguous. CDR3 length equals 13 residues. CDR1 KGHSH and CDR2 LQKENI come from the germline V gene. Deletions cut 6 bases from V and 1 base from J, with 9 bases between.

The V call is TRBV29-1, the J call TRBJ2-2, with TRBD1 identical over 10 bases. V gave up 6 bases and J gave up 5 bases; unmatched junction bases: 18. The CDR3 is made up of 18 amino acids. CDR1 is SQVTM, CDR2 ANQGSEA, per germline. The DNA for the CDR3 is TGCAGCGTCGGAGAAACTCGACAGGGGGCAGGAAGGACCGGGGAGCTGTTTTTT. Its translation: CSVGETRQGAGRTGELFF.

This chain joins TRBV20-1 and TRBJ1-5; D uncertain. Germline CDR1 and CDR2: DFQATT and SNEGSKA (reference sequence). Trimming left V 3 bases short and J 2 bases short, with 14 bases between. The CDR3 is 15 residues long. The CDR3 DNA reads TGCAGTGCTAGTGCCGGGTCATATCGCAATCAGCCCCAGCATTTT. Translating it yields CSASAGSYRNQPQHF.

CDR3 residues: CASSVVSGSTDTQYF. DNA of the CDR3: TGTGCCAGCAGCGTAGTCAGCGGGAGCACAGATACGCAGTATTTT. The chain combines TRBV9 with TRBJ2-3; D may be TRBD2 (6 bases). This CDR3 is 15 amino acids long. The V gene lost 0 bases and the J gene lost 0 bases, with 8 bases spanning the gap. Germline loops: CDR1 SGDLS, CDR2 YYNGEE. Using reference TRBV9 and TRBJ2-3 for the parts outside the CDR3, the full variable domain is DSGVTQTPKHLITATGQRVTLRCSPRSGDLSVYWYQQSLDQGLQFLIQYYNGEERAKGNILERFSAQQFPDLHSELNLSSLELGDSALYFCASSVVSGSTDTQYFGPGTRLTVL.

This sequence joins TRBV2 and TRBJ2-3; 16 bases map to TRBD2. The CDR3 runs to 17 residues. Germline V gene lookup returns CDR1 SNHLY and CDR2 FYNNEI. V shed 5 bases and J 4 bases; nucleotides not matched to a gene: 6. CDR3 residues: CASSSGTSGRAADTQYF. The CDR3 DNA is TGTGCCAGCAGTTCCGGGACTAGCGGGAGGGCTGCAGATACGCAGTATTTT.

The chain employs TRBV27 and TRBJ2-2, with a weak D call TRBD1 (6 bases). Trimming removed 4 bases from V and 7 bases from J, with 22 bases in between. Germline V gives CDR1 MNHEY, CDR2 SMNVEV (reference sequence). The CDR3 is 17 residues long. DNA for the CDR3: TGTGCCAGCAGTTCGGGTTTAGGGCAGGGGTTTCGCGGGGAGCTGTTTTTT. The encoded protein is CASSSGLGQGFRGELFF.

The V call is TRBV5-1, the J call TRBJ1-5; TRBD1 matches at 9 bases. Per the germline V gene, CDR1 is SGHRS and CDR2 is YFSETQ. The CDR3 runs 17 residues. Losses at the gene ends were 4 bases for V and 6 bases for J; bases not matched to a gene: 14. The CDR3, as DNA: TGCGCCAGCAGCCCAGGGACAGGGACGTCAGTTGGTCAGCCCCAGCATTTT. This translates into CASSPGTGTSVGQPQHF.

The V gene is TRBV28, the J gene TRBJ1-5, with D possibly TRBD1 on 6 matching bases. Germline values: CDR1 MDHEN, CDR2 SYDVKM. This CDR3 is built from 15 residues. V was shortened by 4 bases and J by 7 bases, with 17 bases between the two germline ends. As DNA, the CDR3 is TGTGCCAGCAGTTCGCCACACAGGGAGAGCCAGCCCCAGCATTTT. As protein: CASSSPHRESQPQHF.

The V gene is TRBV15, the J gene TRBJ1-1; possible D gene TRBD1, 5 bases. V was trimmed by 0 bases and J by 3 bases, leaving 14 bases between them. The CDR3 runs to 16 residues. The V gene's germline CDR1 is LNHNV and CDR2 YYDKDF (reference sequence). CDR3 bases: TGTGCCACCAGCAGAGATCAGGAGGGGAAGTACACTGAAGCTTTCTTT. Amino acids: CATSRDQEGKYTEAFF.

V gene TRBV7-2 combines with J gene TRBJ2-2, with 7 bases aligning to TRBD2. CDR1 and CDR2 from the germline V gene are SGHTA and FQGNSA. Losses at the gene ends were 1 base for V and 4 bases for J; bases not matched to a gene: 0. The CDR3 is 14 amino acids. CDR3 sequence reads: CASSLGLATGELFF. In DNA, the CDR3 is TGTGCCAGCAGCTTAGGACTAGCCACCGGGGAGCTGTTTTTT.

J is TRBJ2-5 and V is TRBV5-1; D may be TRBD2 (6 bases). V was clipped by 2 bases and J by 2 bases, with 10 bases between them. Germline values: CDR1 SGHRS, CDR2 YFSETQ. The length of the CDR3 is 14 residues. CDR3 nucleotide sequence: TGCGCCAGCAGCTTCGGGAGCGGACAAGAGACCCAGTACTTC. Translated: CASSFGSGQETQYF.

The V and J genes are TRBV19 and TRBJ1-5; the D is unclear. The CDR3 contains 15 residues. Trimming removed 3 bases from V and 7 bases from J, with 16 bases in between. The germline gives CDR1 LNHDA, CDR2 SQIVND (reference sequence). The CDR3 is CASSIQTWSEQPQHF. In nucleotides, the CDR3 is TGTGCCAGTAGTATTCAGACCTGGAGTGAGCAGCCCCAGCATTTT.

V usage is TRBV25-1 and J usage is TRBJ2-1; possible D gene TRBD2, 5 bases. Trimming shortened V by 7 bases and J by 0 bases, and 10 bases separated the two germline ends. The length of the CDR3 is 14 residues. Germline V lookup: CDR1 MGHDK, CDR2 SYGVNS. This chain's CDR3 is CASIGLTSYNEQFF. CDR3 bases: TGTGCCAGCATCGGACTTACCTCCTACAATGAGCAGTTCTTC. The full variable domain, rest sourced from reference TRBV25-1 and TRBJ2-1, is EADIYQTPRYLVIGTGKKITLECSQTMGHDKMYWYQQDPGMELHLIHYSYGVNSTEKGDLSSESTVSRIRTEHFPLTLESARPSHTSQYLCASIGLTSYNEQFFGPGTRLTVL.

CDR3 protein: CASSGNRDGKLFF. CDR3 bases: TGTGCCAGCAGCGGTAACAGGGACGGAAAACTGTTTTTT. The chain links TRBV6-2 or TRBV6-3 to TRBJ1-4, with D possibly being TRBD1 (6 bases). Germline V gene lookup returns CDR1 MNHEY and CDR2 SVGEGT. V was shortened by 6 bases and J by 10 bases, with 15 bases between the two germline ends. The CDR3 length is 13 residues.

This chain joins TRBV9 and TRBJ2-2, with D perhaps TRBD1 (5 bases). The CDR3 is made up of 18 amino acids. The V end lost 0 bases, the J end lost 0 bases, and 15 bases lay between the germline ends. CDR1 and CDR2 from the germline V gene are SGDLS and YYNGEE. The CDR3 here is CASSVDNRPTTNTGELFF. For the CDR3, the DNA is TGTGCCAGCAGCGTAGACAACAGGCCCACCACGAACACCGGGGAGCTGTTTTTT.